Listed below are T cell receptor beta chains from one sample, sequenced in a study of T cell responses to AZD1222 COVID-19 vaccine. Method: immunoSEQ multiplex PCR; TCRdb's copy keeps in-frame clones and lacks some. Of about 130,000 clones detected, approximately 90% appear once; the ten largest clones hold less than 1.3%. The source material was peripheral blood, sampled 28 days after the second AZD1222 dose. The source is an adult who received the AZD1222 COVID-19 vaccine. Both conserved end residues are part of each CDR3. The D gene is left open where the match is weak. Some rows have no size entry. The others give once, few or many, or a class for an expanded clone.

cdr3_length clone_size j_call v_call d_call cdr3_nt cdr3_aa
13 - TRBJ2-1 TRBV5-1 TRBD2 TGCGCCAGCAGCTGGGGAGGGGTAGCTGAGCAGTTCTTC CASSWGGVAEQFF
16 - TRBJ1-6 TRBV6-5 - TGTGCCAGCAGTTCCCCCCGGGGACACTTCAATTCACCCCTCCACTTT CASSSPRGHFNSPLHF
15 - TRBJ2-5 TRBV5-1 - TGCGCCAGCAGCTGGAGGGACAGCGTAGGGGAGACCCAGTACTTC CASSWRDSVGETQYF
14 - TRBJ1-2 TRBV23-1 - TGCGCCAGCAGTCAAAAAGAGGACTCCTATGGCTACACCTTC CASSQKEDSYGYTF
13 - TRBJ2-5 TRBV7-8 - TGTGCCAGCAGCTTAATTGCCCAAGAGACCCAGTACTTC CASSLIAQETQYF
11 once TRBJ2-7 TRBV7-9 - TGTGCCAGCAGCGAGACAGCCGAGCAGTACTTC CASSETAEQYF
14 - TRBJ1-4 TRBV2 - TGTGCCAGCAGCCGGAGGTCAACTAATGAAAAACTGTTTTTT CASSRRSTNEKLFF
16 - TRBJ1-2 TRBV28 - TGTGCCAGCAGTTATGGAGGCCAGGGTAGGAACTATGGCTACACCTTC CASSYGGQGRNYGYTF
18 - TRBJ1-2 TRBV6-1 TRBD1 TGTGCCAGCAGTGAAGCTACCGGGACAGCAGCCCAATACTATGGCTACACCTTC CASSEATGTAAQYYGYTF
13 - TRBJ1-2 TRBV9 - TGTGCCAGCAGCGTCCCGGGCAACTATGGCTACACCTTC CASSVPGNYGYTF
15 - TRBJ1-4 TRBV30 - TGTGCCTGCATTCACAGGGTTCACACTAATGAAAAACTGTTTTTT CACIHRVHTNEKLFF
15 - TRBJ2-2 TRBV28 - TGTGCCAGCAGTTTGTCAGGGGGGTCGTCCGGGGAGCTGTTTTTT CASSLSGGSSGELFF
13 - TRBJ1-1 TRBV6-5 - TGTGCCAGCAACCGACTAGGTGCGCCTGGGGCTTTCTTT CASNRLGAPGAFF
14 - TRBJ1-2 TRBV2 TRBD1 TGTGCCAGCCGACTACAGGGGACGGTAGGCGGCTACACCTTC CASRLQGTVGGYTF
15 once TRBJ1-4 TRBV18 - TGTGCCAGCTCACCACTGGGCAGGGGTGATGAAAAACTGTTTTTT CASSPLGRGDEKLFF
14 once TRBJ2-7 TRBV6-5 TRBD2 TGTGCCAGCAGCCGACTAGCGGGGACCTACGAGCAGTACTTC CASSRLAGTYEQYF
11 - TRBJ1-1 TRBV12-3/TRBV12-4 - TGTGCCAGCAGTCCAGGTGGGTGGGCTTTCTTT CASSPGGWAFF
13 - TRBJ1-2 TRBV6-5 - TGTGCCAGCAGTTACGACATTAACTATGGCTACACCTTC CASSYDINYGYTF
12 - TRBJ2-7 TRBV15 - TGTGCCACCAGAGGTGAGAGGGTCGAGCAGTACTTC CATRGERVEQYF
14 - TRBJ1-5 TRBV19 - TGTGCCAGTAGCGATCAGGGAATGAATCAGCCCCAGCATTTT CASSDQGMNQPQHF
16 - TRBJ2-7 TRBV5-1 - TGCGCCAGCAGCTTGGGACCTACGGGGGACTCCTACGAGCAGTACTTC CASSLGPTGDSYEQYF
14 once TRBJ2-7 TRBV28 - TGTGCCAGCAGTTTCCCCCGGGACGTCTCCGAGCAGTACTTC CASSFPRDVSEQYF
15 once TRBJ2-3 TRBV2 TRBD2 TGTGCCAGCCAAAAGCGGGAGGTGGGCACAGATACGCAGTATTTT CASQKREVGTDTQYF
17 once TRBJ1-2 TRBV19 TRBD1 TGTGCCAGTAGTCGACCGGGACAGGGGGCGTCGGTCTATGGCTACACCTTC CASSRPGQGASVYGYTF
12 - TRBJ1-4 TRBV19 - TGTGCCAGTAGTATCTATCGGGAAAAACTGTTTTTT CASSIYREKLFF
15 - TRBJ2-1 TRBV15 - TGTGCCACCAGCCCTCAGTTGCCCGGTCAGGGTGAGCAGTTCTTC CATSPQLPGQGEQFF
13 - TRBJ2-7 TRBV9 - TGTGCCAGCAGCGCCCACGGGTCCTACGAGCAGTACTTC CASSAHGSYEQYF
15 - TRBJ2-3 TRBV29-1 TRBD2 TGCAGCGTTGCTCAGCGGGAGGGCGGTACAGATACGCAGTATTTT CSVAQREGGTDTQYF
13 - TRBJ1-2 TRBV27 TRBD1 TGTGCCAGCAGCTACAGGGGTGGAAATGGCTACACCTTC CASSYRGGNGYTF
16 - TRBJ2-5 TRBV11-2 - TGTGCCAGCAGCTTAGAACAGGGCCGTCTAGGGGAGACCCAGTACTTC CASSLEQGRLGETQYF
15 once TRBJ2-3 TRBV2 - TGTGCCAGCAGTGTGGGTCCAAAAGCGGGAGATACGCAGTATTTT CASSVGPKAGDTQYF
16 - TRBJ1-1 TRBV5-1 - TGCGCCAGCAGCCCTTCTCGGGCAGGAGTGAACACTGAAGCTTTCTTT CASSPSRAGVNTEAFF
17 - TRBJ2-3 TRBV7-9 TRBD2 TGTGCCAGCAGCTTCCTTACTAGCGGGATGATCGCAGATACGCAGTATTTT CASSFLTSGMIADTQYF
14 - TRBJ1-5 TRBV9 TRBD1 TGTGCCAGCAGCGTAGGGGGACAGGGTTCCCCCGGGCATTTT CASSVGGQGSPGHF
15 - TRBJ1-4 TRBV6-1 TRBD1 TGTGCCAGCAGCAGAACAGGGGCAACTAATGAAAAACTGTTTTTT CASSRTGATNEKLFF
16 - TRBJ2-7 TRBV19 TRBD2 TGTGCCAGTAGTATCGGGGGCGGGAGGACCATTTACGAGCAGTACTTC CASSIGGGRTIYEQYF
14 - TRBJ1-1 TRBV4-1 - TGCGCCAGCAGCCAATTATTGCGGAGGACTGAAGCTTTCTTT CASSQLLRRTEAFF
17 - TRBJ1-2 TRBV4-2 TRBD1 TGTGCCAGCAGCCAAGATGCCCGACAGGGGGGAGTCTATGGCTACACCTTC CASSQDARQGGVYGYTF
18 - TRBJ1-3 TRBV9 TRBD1 TGTGCCAGCAGCGCCCGACAGGGTACTAGGGATCCCGGAAACACCATATATTTT CASSARQGTRDPGNTIYF
10 - TRBJ2-3 TRBV29-1 - TGCAGCGTTAAGATAGATACGCAGTATTTT CSVKIDTQYF
12 - TRBJ2-7 TRBV10-3 - TGTGCCATCACTTCGCGGCGGGACCTGCAGTACTTC CAITSRRDLQYF
13 - TRBJ2-7 TRBV28 - TGTGCCAGCAGTTCCGACAGGACCTACGAGCAGTACTTC CASSSDRTYEQYF
15 once TRBJ2-7 TRBV3-1/TRBV3-2 - TGTGCCAGCAGCCAAGTGGGCCAAGGTTCACACGAGCAGTACTTC CASSQVGQGSHEQYF
13 - TRBJ1-5 TRBV10-3 TRBD1 TGTGCCAGGACGGACAGGCCTAATCAGCCCCAGCATTTT CARTDRPNQPQHF
13 - TRBJ2-7 TRBV29-1 - TGCAGCGTTGCCGCCCCGACCGGCTACGAGCAGTACTTC CSVAAPTGYEQYF
11 - TRBJ2-5 TRBV20-1 TRBD2 TGCAGTGCGGGAGGGTGGGAGACCCAGTACTTC CSAGGWETQYF
17 - TRBJ1-3 TRBV19 - TGTGCCAGTAGTATAGGGGTGGTCGTAACCTCTGGAAACACCATATATTTT CASSIGVVVTSGNTIYF
12 - TRBJ2-1 TRBV12-3/TRBV12-4 - TGTGCCAGCAGTTTAGCGTCCATTAGGCAGTTCTTC CASSLASIRQFF
16 - TRBJ2-3 TRBV29-1 - TGCAGCGTTGAAAGTGGCCTAGTCGGGAGTACAGATACGCAGTATTTT CSVESGLVGSTDTQYF
11 - TRBJ2-3 TRBV6-5 - TGTGCCAGTACTGCCACAGATACGCAGTATTTT CASTATDTQYF
13 - TRBJ2-3 TRBV28 - TGTGCCAGCATCGACCTTAGCACAGATACGCAGTATTTT CASIDLSTDTQYF